This T cell receptor (beta chain) comes out of a study of metastatic and nonmetastatic thyroid tumors. Study summary: Repertoires from malignant and benign thyroid patients were compared across blood and tumor or nodule tissue.

Patients were all untreated before their thyroid surgery. Note on this clone: Its matching antigen is unknown.

General study findings and limits: The study reportedly found significantly higher TCR beta diversity in malignant thyroid tumors than benign nodules, in blood and tumor.

Per the study methods: Across clinicopathological groups, CDR3 differences served as the basis for building a distant-metastasis classifier for papillary thyroid cancer. TCRdb called clones again from the PCR reads with MiXCR. The V and J calls here are based on TCRdb, not the publication. The sample holds some 20,000 clones, approximately 22% seen once. Source material: blood. This TCR was sampled from a male donor with papillary thyroid cancer or a benign thyroid nodule (not recorded which). Some clones in this sample may be carry-over from other donors' samples.

The CDR3 DNA is TGTGCCAGCAGTTCACGGCAGGGGGCCGGCACAGATACGCAGTATTTT. Its protein is CASSSRQGAGTDTQYF. V is TRBV6-1 and J is TRBJ2-3; TRBD1 agrees at 8 bases. Germline lookup yields CDR1 MNHNS and CDR2 SASEGT. There are 16 residues in the CDR3. The trim removed 5 bases at V and 1 base at J, leaving 8 bases unmatched.